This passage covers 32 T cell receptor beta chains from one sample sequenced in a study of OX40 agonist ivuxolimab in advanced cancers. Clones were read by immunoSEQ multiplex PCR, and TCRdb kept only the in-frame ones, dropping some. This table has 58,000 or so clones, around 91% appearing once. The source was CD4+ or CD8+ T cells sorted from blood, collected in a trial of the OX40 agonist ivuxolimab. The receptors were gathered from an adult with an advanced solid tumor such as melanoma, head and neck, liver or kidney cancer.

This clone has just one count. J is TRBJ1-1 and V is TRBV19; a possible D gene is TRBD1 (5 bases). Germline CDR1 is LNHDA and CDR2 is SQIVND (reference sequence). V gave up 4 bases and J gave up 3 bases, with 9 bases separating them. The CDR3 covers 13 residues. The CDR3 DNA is TGTGCCAGTAGTACAGGGAGCCACACTGAAGCTTTCTTT. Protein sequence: CASSTGSHTEAFF.

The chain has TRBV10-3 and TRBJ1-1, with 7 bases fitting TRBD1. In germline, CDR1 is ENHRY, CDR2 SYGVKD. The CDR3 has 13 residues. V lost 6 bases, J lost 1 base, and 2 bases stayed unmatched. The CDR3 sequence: CAIRGTANTEAFF. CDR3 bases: TGTGCCATCAGAGGGACAGCGAACACTGAAGCTTTCTTT.

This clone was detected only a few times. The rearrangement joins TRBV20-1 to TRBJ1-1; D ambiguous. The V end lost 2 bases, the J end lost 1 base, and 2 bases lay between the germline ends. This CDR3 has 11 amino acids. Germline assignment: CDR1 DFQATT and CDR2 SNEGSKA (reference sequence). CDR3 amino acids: CSARSNTEAFF. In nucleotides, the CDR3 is TGCAGTGCTAGATCGAACACTGAAGCTTTCTTT.

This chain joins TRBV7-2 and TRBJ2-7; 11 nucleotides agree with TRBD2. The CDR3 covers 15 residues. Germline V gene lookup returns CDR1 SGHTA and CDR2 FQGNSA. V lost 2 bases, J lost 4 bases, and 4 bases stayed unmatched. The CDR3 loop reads CASSLSSGGLYEQYF. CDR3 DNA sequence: TGTGCCAGCAGCTTATCTAGCGGGGGGTTGTACGAGCAGTACTTC.

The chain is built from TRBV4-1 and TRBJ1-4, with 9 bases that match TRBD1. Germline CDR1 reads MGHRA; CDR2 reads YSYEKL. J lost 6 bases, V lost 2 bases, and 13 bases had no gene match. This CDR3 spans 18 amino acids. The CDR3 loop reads CASSQLILRDRVDEKLFF. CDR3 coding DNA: TGCGCCAGCAGCCAACTAATCCTCCGGGACAGGGTCGATGAAAAACTGTTTTTT.

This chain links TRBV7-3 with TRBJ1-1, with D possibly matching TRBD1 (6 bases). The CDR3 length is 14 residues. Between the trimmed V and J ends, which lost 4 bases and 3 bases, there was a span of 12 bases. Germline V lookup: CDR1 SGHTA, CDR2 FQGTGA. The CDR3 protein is CASSSTGADTEAFF. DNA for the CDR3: TGTGCCAGCAGCTCCACGGGGGCGGACACTGAAGCTTTCTTT.

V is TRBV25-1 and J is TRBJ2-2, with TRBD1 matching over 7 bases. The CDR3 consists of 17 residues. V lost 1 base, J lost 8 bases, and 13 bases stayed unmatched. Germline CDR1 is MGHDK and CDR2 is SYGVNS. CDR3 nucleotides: TGTGCCAGCAGTGAATTTGGAAACAGGGGCAACGAGGGGGAGCTGTTTTTT. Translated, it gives CASSEFGNRGNEGELFF.

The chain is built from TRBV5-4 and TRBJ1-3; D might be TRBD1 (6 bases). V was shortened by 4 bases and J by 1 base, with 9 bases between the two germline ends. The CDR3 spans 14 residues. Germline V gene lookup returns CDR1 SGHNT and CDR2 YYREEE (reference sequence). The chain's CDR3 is CASSRQDSGNTIYF. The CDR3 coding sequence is TGTGCCAGCAGCCGACAGGATTCTGGAAACACCATATATTTT.

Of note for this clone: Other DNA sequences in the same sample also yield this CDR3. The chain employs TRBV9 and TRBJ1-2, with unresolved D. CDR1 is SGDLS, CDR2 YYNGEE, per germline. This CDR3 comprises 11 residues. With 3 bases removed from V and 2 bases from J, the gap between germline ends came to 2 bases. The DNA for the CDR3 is TGTGCCAGCAGCGCGAACTATGGCTACACCTTC. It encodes CASSANYGYTF. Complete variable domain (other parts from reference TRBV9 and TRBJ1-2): DSGVTQTPKHLITATGQRVTLRCSPRSGDLSVYWYQQSLDQGLQFLIQYYNGEERAKGNILERFSAQQFPDLHSELNLSSLELGDSALYFCASSANYGYTFGSGTRLTVV.

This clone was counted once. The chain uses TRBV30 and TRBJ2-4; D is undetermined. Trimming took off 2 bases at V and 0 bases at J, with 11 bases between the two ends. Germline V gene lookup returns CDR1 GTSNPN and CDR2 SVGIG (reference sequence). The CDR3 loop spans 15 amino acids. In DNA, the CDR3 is TGTGCCTGGAGTCGAGGACGGATAGCCAAAAACATTCAGTACTTC. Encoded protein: CAWSRGRIAKNIQYF.

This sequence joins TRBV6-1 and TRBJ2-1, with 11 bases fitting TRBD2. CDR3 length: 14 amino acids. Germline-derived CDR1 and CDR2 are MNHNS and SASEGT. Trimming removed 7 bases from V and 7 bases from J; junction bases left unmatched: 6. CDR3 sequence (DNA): TGTGCCAGCATAGCGGGGGGGGTAGGAAATGAGCAGTTCTTC. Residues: CASIAGGVGNEQFF.

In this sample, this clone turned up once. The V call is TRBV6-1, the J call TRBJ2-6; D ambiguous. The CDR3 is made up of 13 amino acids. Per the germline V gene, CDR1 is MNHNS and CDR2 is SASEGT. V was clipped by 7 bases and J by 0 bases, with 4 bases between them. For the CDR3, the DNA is TGTGCCAGCACGATCTCTGGGGCCAACGTCCTGACTTTC. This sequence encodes CASTISGANVLTF.

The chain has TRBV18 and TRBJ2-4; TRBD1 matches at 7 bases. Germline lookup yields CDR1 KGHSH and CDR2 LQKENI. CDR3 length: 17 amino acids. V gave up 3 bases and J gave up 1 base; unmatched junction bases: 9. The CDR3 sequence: CASSPQTGSGAKNIQYF. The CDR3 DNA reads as TGTGCCAGCTCACCTCAGACAGGGTCAGGGGCCAAAAACATTCAGTACTTC.

CDR3 nucleotide sequence: TGTGCCAGTAGTACGGGACTAGCGGGGCCAGAGACCCAGTACTTC. Translated: CASSTGLAGPETQYF. The chain couples TRBV19 to TRBJ2-5, with TRBD2 matching over 13 bases. Germline V lookup: CDR1 LNHDA, CDR2 SQIVND (reference sequence). CDR3 size: 15 residues. V lost 4 bases and J lost 4; bases outside the gene matches: 3.

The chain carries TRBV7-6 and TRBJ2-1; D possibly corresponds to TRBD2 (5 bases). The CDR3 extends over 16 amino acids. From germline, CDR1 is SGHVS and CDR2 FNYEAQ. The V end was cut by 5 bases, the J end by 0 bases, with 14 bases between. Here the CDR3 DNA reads TGTGCCAGCAGCCCAGCGGTGGTGAGCTCCTACAATGAGCAGTTCTTC. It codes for CASSPAVVSSYNEQFF.

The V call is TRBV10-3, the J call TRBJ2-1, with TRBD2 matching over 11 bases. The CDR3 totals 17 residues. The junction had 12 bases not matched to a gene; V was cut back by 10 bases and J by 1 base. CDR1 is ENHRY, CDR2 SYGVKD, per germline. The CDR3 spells CASKWDSGGASYNEQFF. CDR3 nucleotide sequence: TGTGCCAGTAAATGGGATAGCGGGGGGGCGTCCTACAATGAGCAGTTCTTC.

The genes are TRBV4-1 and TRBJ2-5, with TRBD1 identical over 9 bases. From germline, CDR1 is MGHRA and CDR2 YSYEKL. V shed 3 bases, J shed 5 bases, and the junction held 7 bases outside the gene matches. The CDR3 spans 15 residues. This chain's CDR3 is CASSHPGQGTETQYF. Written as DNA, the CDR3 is TGCGCCAGCAGCCACCCAGGACAGGGGACGGAGACCCAGTACTTC.

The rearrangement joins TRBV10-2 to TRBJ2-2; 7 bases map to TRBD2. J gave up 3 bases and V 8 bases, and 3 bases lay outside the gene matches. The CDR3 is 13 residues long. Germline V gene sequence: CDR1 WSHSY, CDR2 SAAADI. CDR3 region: CASGGVDTGELFF. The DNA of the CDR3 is TGCGCCAGCGGGGGGGTCGACACCGGGGAGCTGTTTTTT.

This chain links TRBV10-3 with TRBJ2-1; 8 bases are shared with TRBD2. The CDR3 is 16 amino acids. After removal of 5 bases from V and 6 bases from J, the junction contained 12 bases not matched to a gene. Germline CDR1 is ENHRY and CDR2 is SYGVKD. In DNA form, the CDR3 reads TGTGCCATCAGTACTTCTAGCGGGTCCCGAGGCAATGAGCAGTTCTTC. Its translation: CAISTSSGSRGNEQFF.

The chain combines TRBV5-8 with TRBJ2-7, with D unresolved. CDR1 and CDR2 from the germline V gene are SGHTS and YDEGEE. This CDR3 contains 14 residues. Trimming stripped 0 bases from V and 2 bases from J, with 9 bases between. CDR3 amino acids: CASSLGVLAYEQYF. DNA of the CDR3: TGTGCCAGCAGCTTGGGGGTATTAGCCTACGAGCAGTACTTC.

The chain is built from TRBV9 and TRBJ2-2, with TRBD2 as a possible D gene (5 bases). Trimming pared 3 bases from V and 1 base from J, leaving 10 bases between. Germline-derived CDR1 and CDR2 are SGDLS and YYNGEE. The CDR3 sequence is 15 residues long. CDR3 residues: CASSGWSGNTGELFF. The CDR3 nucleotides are TGTGCCAGCAGCGGATGGAGCGGGAACACCGGGGAGCTGTTTTTT.

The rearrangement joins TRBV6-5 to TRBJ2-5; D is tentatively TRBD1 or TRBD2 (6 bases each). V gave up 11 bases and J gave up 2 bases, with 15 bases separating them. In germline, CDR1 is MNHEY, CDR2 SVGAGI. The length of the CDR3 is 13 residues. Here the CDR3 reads CALLTGLQETQYF. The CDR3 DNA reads TGTGCCCTACTGACAGGACTACAAGAGACCCAGTACTTC.

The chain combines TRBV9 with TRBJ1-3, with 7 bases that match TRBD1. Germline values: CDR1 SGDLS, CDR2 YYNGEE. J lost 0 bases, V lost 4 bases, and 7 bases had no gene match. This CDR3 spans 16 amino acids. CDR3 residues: CASSYRQGFSGNTIYF. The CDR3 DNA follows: TGTGCCAGCAGCTACCGACAGGGATTCTCTGGAAACACCATATATTTT.

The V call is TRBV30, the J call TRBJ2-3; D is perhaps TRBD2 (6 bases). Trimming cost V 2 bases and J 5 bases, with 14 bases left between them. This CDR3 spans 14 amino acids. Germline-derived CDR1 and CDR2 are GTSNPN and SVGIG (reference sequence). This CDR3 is CAWSHTSSGDTQYF. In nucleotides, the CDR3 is TGTGCCTGGAGTCATACTAGCTCAGGAGATACGCAGTATTTT.

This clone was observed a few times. CDR3 amino acids: CASSPREGGTEAFF. The CDR3 DNA reads as TGCGCCAGCAGCCCTAGAGAAGGGGGCACTGAAGCTTTCTTT. This rearrangement joins TRBV4-1 to TRBJ1-1; D may be TRBD1 (6 bases). The CDR3 contains 14 residues. Germline values: CDR1 MGHRA, CDR2 YSYEKL. V lost 4 bases to trimming and J lost 4 bases, with 13 bases between them.

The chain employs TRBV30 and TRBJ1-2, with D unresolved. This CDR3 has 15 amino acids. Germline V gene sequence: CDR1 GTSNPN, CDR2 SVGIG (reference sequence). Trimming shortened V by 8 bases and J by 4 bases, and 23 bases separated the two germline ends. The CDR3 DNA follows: TGTGCCACCTCCCCCGGACCTCAAAGCGGCTATGGCTACACCTTC. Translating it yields CATSPGPQSGYGYTF.

The CDR3, as DNA: TGTGCCAGCAGCTCCGGGACAGGGGTAAATACCGGGGAGCTGTTTTTT. It codes for CASSSGTGVNTGELFF. The V call is TRBV9, the J call TRBJ2-2, with 10 bases matching TRBD1. Germline loops: CDR1 SGDLS, CDR2 YYNGEE. V was clipped by 4 bases and J by 5 bases; unmatched bases: 8. The CDR3 extends over 16 amino acids.

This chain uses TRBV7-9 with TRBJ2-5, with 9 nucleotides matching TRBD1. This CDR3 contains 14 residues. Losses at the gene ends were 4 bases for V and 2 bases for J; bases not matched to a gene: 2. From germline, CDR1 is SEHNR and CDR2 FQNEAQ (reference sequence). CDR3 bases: TGTGCCAGCAGCTGGGACAGGGAACAAGAGACCCAGTACTTC. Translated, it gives CASSWDREQETQYF.

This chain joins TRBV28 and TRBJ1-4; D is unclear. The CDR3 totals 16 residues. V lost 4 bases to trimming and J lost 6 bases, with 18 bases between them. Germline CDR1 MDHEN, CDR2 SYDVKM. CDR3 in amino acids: CASSSPRRIEDEKLFF. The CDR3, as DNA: TGTGCCAGCAGTTCCCCAAGACGGATTGAGGATGAAAAACTGTTTTTT.

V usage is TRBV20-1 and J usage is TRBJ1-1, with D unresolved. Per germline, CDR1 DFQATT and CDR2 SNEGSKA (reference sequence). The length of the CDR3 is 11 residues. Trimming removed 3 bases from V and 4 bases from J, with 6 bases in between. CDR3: CSARGGTEAFF. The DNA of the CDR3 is TGCAGTGCTAGGGGCGGCACTGAAGCTTTCTTT.

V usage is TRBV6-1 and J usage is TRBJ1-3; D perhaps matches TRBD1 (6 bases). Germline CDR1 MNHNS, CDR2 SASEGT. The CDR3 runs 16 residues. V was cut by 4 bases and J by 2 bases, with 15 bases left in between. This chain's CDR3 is CASSGTQGVTGNTIYF. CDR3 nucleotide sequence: TGTGCCAGCAGTGGGACACAGGGAGTAACTGGAAACACCATATATTTT.

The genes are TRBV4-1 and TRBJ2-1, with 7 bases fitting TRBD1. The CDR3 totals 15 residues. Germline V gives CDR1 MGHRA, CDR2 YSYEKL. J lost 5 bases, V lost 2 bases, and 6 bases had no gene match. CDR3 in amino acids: CASSQQGGTDNEQFF. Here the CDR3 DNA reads TGCGCCAGCAGCCAACAAGGGGGCACGGACAATGAGCAGTTCTTC.